A selection of T cell receptor beta chains follows, all from one sample in a study of blood T cell repertoires in COVID-19. Measured with immunoSEQ multiplex PCR; TCRdb has only the in-frame clones, and not every one. Found here are about 87,000 clones, 89% of them singletons; the top ten hold approximately 5.2%. Input material: peripheral blood. The receptor source for this set is an elderly woman with active COVID-19. Both conserved end residues are part of each CDR3. D genes are given only for firm matches.

v_gene: TRBV3-1/TRBV3-2; j_gene: TRBJ2-3; d_gene: NA; CDR3nt: TGTGCCAGCAGCACCCGGGGTCAGCGCACAGATACGCAGTATTTT; CDR3aa: CASSTRGQRTDTQYF
v_gene: TRBV19; j_gene: TRBJ1-5; d_gene: NA; CDR3nt: TGTGCCAGTAGTATTTGGAGGGTGAGCAATCAGCCCCAGCATTTT; CDR3aa: CASSIWRVSNQPQHF
v_gene: TRBV5-6; j_gene: TRBJ2-7; d_gene: TRBD1; CDR3nt: TGTGCCAGCAGCTTCAGGACAGGGACCTACTACGAGCAGTACTTC; CDR3aa: CASSFRTGTYYEQYF
v_gene: TRBV29-1; j_gene: TRBJ1-2; d_gene: NA; CDR3nt: TGCAGCTTCGGGTGGAACTATGGCTACACCTTC; CDR3aa: CSFGWNYGYTF
v_gene: TRBV7-8; j_gene: TRBJ2-2; d_gene: NA; CDR3nt: TGTGCCAGCAGCTTAGTACAGGGCGTGACTTCCCCCGGGGAGCTGTTTTTT; CDR3aa: CASSLVQGVTSPGELFF
v_gene: TRBV19; j_gene: TRBJ2-1; d_gene: TRBD2; CDR3nt: TGTGCCACCCGTCGAGATGGGGCGGGAGTTTACAATGAGCAGTTCTTC; CDR3aa: CATRRDGAGVYNEQFF
v_gene: TRBV10-3; j_gene: TRBJ2-1; d_gene: TRBD1; CDR3nt: TGTGCCATCAGGGGACAGCTCTACAATGAGCAGTTCTTC; CDR3aa: CAIRGQLYNEQFF
v_gene: TRBV3-1/TRBV3-2; j_gene: TRBJ1-2; d_gene: NA; CDR3nt: TGTGCCAGCAGTGGGAGAAACTATGGCTACACCTTC; CDR3aa: CASSGRNYGYTF
v_gene: TRBV6-2/TRBV6-3; j_gene: TRBJ2-1; d_gene: NA; CDR3nt: TGTGCCAGCAGTTACGGTAGAAACAATGAGCAGTTCTTC; CDR3aa: CASSYGRNNEQFF
v_gene: TRBV5-6; j_gene: TRBJ2-1; d_gene: NA; CDR3nt: TGTGCCAGCAGAGGCGGGGTCGGTGAGCAGTTCTTC; CDR3aa: CASRGGVGEQFF
v_gene: TRBV2; j_gene: TRBJ2-1; d_gene: NA; CDR3nt: TGTGCCAGCAGTGACTCTAGAGGGAATTACAATGAGCAGTTCTTC; CDR3aa: CASSDSRGNYNEQFF
v_gene: TRBV19; j_gene: TRBJ1-4; d_gene: NA; CDR3nt: TGTGCCAGTAGTACCCGGGGAAGAGCAACTAATGAAAAACTGTTTTTT; CDR3aa: CASSTRGRATNEKLFF
v_gene: TRBV9; j_gene: TRBJ1-3; d_gene: NA; CDR3nt: TGTGCCAGCAGCGTAGACGGGAGCTCTGGAAACACCATATATTTT; CDR3aa: CASSVDGSSGNTIYF